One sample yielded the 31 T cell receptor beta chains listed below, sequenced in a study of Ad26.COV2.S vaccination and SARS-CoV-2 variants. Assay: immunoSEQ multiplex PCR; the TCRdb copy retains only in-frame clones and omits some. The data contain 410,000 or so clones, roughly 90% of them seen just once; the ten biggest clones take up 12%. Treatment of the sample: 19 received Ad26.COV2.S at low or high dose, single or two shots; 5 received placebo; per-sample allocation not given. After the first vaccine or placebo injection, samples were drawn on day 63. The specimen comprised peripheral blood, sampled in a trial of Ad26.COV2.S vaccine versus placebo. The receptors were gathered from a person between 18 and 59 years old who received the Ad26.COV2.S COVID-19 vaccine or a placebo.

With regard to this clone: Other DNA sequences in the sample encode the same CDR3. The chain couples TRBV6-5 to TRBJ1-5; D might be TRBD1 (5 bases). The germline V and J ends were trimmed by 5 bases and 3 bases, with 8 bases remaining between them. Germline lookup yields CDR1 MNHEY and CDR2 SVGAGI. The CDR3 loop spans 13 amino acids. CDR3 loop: CASSQGPNQPQHF. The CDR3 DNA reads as TGTGCCAGCAGTCAGGGACCCAATCAGCCCCAGCATTTT.

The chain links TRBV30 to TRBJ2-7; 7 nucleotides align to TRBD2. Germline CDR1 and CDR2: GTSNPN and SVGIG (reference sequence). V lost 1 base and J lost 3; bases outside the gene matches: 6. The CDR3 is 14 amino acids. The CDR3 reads CAWSGAGVLYEQYF. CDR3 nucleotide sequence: TGTGCCTGGAGTGGGGCGGGAGTTCTCTACGAGCAGTACTTC.

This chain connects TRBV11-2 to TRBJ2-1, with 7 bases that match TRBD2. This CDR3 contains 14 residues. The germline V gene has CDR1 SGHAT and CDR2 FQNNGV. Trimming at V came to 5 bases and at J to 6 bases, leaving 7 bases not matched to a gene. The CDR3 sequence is CASSHRWGGNEQFF. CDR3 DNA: TGTGCCAGCAGCCATAGGTGGGGGGGCAATGAGCAGTTCTTC.

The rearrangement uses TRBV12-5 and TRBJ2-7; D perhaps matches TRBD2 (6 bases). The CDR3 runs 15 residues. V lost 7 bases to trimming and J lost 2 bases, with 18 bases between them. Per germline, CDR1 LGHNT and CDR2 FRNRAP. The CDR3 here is CASALRLGGPYEQYF. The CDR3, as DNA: TGTGCTAGTGCCTTACGTCTGGGGGGACCCTACGAGCAGTACTTC.

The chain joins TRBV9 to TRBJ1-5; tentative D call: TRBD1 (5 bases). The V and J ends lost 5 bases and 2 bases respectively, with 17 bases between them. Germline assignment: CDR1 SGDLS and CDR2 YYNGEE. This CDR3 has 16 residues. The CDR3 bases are TGTGCCAGCAGGGAGGACAACCCTGGGGGCAATCAGCCCCAGCATTTT. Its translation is CASREDNPGGNQPQHF.

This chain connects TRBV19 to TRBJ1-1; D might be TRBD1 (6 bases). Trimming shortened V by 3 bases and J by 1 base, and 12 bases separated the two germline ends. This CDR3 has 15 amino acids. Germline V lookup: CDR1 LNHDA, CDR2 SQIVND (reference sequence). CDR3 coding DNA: TGTGCCAGTAGTATGGTCGGGGGCTCGAACACTGAAGCTTTCTTT. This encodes CASSMVGGSNTEAFF. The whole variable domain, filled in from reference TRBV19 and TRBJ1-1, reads DGGITQSPKYLFRKEGQNVTLSCEQNLNHDAMYWYRQDPGQGLRLIYYSQIVNDFQKGDIAEGYSVSREKKESFPLTVTSAQKNPTAFYLCASSMVGGSNTEAFFGQGTRLTVV.

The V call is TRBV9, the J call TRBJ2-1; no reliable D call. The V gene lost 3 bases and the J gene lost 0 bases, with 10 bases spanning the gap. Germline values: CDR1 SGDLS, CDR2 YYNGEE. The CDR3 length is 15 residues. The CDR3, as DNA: TGTGCCAGCAGCGCCCAGTACGGCTCCTACAATGAGCAGTTCTTC. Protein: CASSAQYGSYNEQFF.

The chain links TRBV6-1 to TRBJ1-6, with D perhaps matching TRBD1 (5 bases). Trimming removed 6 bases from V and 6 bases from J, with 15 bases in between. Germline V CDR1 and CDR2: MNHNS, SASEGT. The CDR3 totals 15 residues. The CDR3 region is CASRASQEGNSPLHF. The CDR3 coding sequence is TGTGCCAGCAGAGCATCACAGGAGGGTAATTCACCCCTCCACTTT.

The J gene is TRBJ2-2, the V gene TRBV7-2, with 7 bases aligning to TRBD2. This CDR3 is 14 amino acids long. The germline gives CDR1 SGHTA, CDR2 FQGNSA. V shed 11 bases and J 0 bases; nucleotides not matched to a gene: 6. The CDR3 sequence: CAAGRSPNTGELFF. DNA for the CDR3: TGTGCCGCCGGGAGGTCTCCGAACACCGGGGAGCTGTTTTTT.

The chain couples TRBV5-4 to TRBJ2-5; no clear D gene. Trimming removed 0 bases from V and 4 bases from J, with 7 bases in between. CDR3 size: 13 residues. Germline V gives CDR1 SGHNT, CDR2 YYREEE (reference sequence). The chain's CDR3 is CASSLGPLETQYF. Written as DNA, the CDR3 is TGTGCCAGCAGCTTGGGGCCCCTAGAGACCCAGTACTTC.

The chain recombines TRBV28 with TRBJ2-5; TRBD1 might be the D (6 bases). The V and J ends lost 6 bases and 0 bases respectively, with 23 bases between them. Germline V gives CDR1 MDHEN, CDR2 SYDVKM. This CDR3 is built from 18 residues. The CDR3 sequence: CASSRAQGTGFYQETQYF. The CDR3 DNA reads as TGTGCCAGCAGCCGCGCCCAGGGAACAGGGTTTTACCAAGAGACCCAGTACTTC.

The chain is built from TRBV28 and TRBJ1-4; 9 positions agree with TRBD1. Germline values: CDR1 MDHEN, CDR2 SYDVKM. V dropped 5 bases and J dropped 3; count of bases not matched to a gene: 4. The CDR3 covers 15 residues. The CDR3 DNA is TGTGCCAGCAGTCCAGGACAGGGGCCTAATGAAAAACTGTTTTTT. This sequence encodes CASSPGQGPNEKLFF.

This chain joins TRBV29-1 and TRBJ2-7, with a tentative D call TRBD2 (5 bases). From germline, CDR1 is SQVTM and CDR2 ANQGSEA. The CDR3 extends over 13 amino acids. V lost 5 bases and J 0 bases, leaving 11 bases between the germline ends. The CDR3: CSVLGLVSYEQYF. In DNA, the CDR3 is TGCAGCGTTCTAGGACTTGTCTCCTACGAGCAGTACTTC.

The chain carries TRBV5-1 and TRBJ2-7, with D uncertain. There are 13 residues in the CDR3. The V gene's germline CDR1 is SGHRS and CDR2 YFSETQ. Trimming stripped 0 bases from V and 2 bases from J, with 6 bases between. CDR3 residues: CASSLEATYEQYF. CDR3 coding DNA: TGCGCCAGCAGCTTGGAGGCAACCTACGAGCAGTACTTC. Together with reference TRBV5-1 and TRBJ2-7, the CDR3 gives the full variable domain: KAGVTQTPRYLIKTRGQQVTLSCSPISGHRSVSWYQQTPGQGLQFLFEYFSETQRNKGNFPGRFSGRQFSNSRSEMNVSTLELGDSALYLCASSLEATYEQYFGPGTRLTVT.

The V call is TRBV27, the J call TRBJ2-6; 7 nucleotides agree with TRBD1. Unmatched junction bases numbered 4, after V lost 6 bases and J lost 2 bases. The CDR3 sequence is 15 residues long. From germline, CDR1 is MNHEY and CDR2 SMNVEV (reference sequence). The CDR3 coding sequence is TGTGCCAGCAGCCCCGACAGGGCTGGGGCCAACGTCCTGACTTTC. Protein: CASSPDRAGANVLTF.

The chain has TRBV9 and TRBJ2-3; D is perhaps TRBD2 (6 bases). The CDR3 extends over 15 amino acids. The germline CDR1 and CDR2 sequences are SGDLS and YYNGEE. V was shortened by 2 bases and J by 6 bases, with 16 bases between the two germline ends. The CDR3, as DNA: TGTGCCAGCAGCGTTGACGGGCGGGAATGGGATACGCAGTATTTT. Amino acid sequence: CASSVDGREWDTQYF.

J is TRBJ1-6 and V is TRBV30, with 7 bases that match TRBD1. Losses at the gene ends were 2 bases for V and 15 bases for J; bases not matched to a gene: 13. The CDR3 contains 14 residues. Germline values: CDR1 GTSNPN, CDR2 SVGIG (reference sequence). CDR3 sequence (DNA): TGTGCCTGGAGTTCTCCGACAGGGAGACGGGACCTCCACTTT. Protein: CAWSSPTGRRDLHF.

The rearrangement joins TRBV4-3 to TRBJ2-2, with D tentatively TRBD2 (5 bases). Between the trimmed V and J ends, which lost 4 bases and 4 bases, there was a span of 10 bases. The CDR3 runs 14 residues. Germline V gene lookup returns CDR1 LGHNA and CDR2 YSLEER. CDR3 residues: CASSLGLTTGELFF. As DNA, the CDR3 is TGCGCCAGCAGCCTCGGACTGACCACCGGGGAGCTGTTTTTT.

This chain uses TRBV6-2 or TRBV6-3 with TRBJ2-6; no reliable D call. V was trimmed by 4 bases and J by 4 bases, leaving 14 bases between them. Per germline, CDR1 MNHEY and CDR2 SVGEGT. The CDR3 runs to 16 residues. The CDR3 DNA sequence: TGTGCCAGCAGTTTGGTAAGAGCACCCGGGGCCAACGTCCTGACTTTC. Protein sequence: CASSLVRAPGANVLTF.

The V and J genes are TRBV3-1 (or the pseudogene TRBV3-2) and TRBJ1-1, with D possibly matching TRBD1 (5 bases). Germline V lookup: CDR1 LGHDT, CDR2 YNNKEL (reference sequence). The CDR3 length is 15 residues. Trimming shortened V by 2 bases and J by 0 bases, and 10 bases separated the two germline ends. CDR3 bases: TGTGCCAGCAGCCAAAACAGGCCCATGAACACTGAAGCTTTCTTT. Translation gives CASSQNRPMNTEAFF.

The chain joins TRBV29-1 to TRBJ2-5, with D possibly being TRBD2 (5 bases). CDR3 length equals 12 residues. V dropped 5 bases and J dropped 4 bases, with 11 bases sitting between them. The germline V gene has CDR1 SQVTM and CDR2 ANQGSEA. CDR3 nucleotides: TGCAGCGTTATCTGGCGGGCAGAGACCCAGTACTTC. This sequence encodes CSVIWRAETQYF.

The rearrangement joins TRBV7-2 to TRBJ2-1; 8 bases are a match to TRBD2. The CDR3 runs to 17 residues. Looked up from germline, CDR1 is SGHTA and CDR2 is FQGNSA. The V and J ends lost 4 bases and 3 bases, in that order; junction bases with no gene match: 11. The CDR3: CASSSTFTSGLYNEQFF. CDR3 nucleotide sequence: TGTGCCAGCAGCTCAACCTTCACTAGCGGTCTCTACAATGAGCAGTTCTTC.

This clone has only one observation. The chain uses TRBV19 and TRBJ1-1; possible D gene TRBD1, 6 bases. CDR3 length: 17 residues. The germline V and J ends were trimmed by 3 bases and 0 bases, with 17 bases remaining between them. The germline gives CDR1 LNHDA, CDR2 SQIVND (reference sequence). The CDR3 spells CASSIYYRDQLNTEAFF. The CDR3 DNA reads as TGTGCCAGTAGTATCTATTACAGGGACCAATTGAACACTGAAGCTTTCTTT. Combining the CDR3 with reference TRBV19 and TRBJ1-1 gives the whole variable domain DGGITQSPKYLFRKEGQNVTLSCEQNLNHDAMYWYRQDPGQGLRLIYYSQIVNDFQKGDIAEGYSVSREKKESFPLTVTSAQKNPTAFYLCASSIYYRDQLNTEAFFGQGTRLTVV.

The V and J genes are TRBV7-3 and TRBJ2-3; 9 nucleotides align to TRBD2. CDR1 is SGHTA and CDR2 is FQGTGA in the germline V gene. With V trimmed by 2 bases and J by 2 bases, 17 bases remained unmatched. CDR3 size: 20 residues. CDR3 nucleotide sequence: TGTGCCAGCAGCTTATGGGCTAGCGGGGACCGTGGGGACACCACAGATACGCAGTATTTT. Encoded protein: CASSLWASGDRGDTTDTQYF. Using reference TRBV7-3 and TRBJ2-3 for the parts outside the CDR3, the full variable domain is GAGVSQTPSNKVTEKGKYVELRCDPISGHTALYWYRQSLGQGPEFLIYFQGTGAADDSGLPNDRFFAVRPEGSVSTLKIQRTERGDSAVYLCASSLWASGDRGDTTDTQYFGPGTRLTVL.

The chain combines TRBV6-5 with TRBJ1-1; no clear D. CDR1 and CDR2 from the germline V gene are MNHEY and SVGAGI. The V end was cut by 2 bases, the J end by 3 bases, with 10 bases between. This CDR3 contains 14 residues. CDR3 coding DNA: TGTGCCAGCAGTTACGGGAAACATGACACTGAAGCTTTCTTT. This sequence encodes CASSYGKHDTEAFF.

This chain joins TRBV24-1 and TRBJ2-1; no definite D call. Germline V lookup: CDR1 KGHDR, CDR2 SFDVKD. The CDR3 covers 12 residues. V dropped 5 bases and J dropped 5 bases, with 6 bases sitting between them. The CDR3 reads CATSAGNNEQFF. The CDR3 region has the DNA TGTGCCACCAGTGCGGGTAACAATGAGCAGTTCTTC.

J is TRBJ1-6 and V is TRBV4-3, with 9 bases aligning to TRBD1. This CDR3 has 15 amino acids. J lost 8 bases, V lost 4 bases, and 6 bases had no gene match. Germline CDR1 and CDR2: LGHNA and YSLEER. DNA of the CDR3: TGCGCCAGCAGCCCTACAGGGGGCGTAGATTCACCCCTCCACTTT. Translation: CASSPTGGVDSPLHF.

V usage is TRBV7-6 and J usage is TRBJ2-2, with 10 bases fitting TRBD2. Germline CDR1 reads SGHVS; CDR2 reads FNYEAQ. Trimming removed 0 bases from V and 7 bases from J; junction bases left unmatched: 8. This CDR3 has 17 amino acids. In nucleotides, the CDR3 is TGTGCCAGCAGCTTAGCGAAGCGGGAGGGCCCAGGCGGGGAGCTGTTTTTT. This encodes CASSLAKREGPGGELFF. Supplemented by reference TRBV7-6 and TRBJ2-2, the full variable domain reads GAGVSQSPRYKVTKRGQDVALRCDPISGHVSLYWYRQALGQGPEFLTYFNYEAQQDKSGLPNDRFSAERPEGSISTLTIQRTEQRDSAMYRCASSLAKREGPGGELFFGEGSRLTVL.

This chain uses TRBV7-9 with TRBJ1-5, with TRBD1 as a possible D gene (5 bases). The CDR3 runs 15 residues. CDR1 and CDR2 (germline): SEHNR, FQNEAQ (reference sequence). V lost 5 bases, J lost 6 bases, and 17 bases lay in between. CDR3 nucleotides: TGTGCCAGCAGCCGGGGCGGGGCACCAGGTCAGCCCCAGCATTTT. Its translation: CASSRGGAPGQPQHF.

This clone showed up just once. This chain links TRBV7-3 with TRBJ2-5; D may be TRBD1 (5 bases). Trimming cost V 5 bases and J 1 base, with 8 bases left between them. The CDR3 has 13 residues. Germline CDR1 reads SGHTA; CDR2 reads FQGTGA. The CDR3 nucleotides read TGTGCCAGCAGCCTAGGGGTCCAAGAGACCCAGTACTTC. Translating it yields CASSLGVQETQYF.

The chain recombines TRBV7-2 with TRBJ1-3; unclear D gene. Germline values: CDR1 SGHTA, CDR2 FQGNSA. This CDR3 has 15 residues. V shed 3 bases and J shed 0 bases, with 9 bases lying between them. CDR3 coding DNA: TGTGCCAGCAGCTTCTCACGGACCTCTGGAAACACCATATATTTT. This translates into CASSFSRTSGNTIYF.